This T cell receptor beta chain comes out of a study of T cells after yellow fever vaccination. Findings of the study overall: Some clonotypes, a small share, were shared between CD4 and CD8 compartments. Contaminating bulk clonotypes could be abundant in FACS-sorted repertoires.

This clonotype was detected ten times or more. The antigen is undetermined. Trimming cost V 1 base and J 1 base, with 8 bases left between them. The CDR3 spans 15 residues. CDR1 LGHDT and CDR2 YNNKEL come from the germline V gene (reference sequence). Each CDR3 protein gets one entry after TCRdb re-called the 5' RACE reads with MiXCR. The top ten hold 2.7% of the sample, which has some 100,000 distinct CDR3 sequences, around 6.7% seen once. The TCR originated in a young man who received the YFV17D yellow fever vaccine. The chain couples TRBV3-1 to TRBJ1-5; D unclear. This material consisted of CD4+ T cells sorted from PBMCs, taken more than 35 days after the first yellow fever vaccination. The CDR3 DNA follows: TGTGCCAGCAGCCAAGCCGCCGGGAGCAATCAGCCCCAGCATTTT. Protein product: CASSQAAGSNQPQHF.